This TCR beta chain was observed in a study of T cell changes during pregnancy in multiple sclerosis. Only in-frame clones appear in the TCRdb table, and some are missing; sequencing was by immunoSEQ multiplex PCR. The table shows fewer than 90,000 clones, with 94% occurring only once. The V gene lost 4 bases and the J gene lost 2 bases, with 12 bases spanning the gap. CDR1 is SNHLY and CDR2 is FYNNEI in the germline V gene. The CDR3 totals 14 residues. V is TRBV2 and J is TRBJ2-7; D is perhaps TRBD2 (6 bases). The specimen comprised peripheral blood, sampled after pregnancy. This TCR came from a female donor in good health, enrolled as a control in a pregnancy study. Here the CDR3 DNA reads TGTGCCAGCAGTGTATCGGGAGATGCCTACGAGCAGTACTTC. Residues: CASSVSGDAYEQYF. Variable domain in full (rest from reference TRBV2 and TRBJ2-7): EPEVTQTPSHQVTQMGQEVILRCVPISNHLYFYWYRQILGQKVEFLVSFYNNEISEKSEIFDDQFSVERPDGSNFTLKIRSTKLEDSAMYFCASSVSGDAYEQYFGPGTRLTVT.